This TCR beta chain derives from a study of T cells in Graves' hyperthyroidism and ophthalmopathy. Amplified TCR beta CDR3 regions came from RNA transcripts. In the first-round RT-PCR of the TCR CDR3, the HTBI primer set was used. TCRdb processed the multiplex PCR reads anew with MiXCR; each CDR3 protein has one entry. The table lists 560,000 or so distinct CDR3 sequences, 20% of them singletons, with 40% to 50% in the top ten. V was clipped by 3 bases and J by 0 bases; unmatched bases: 1. This CDR3 has 15 residues. Germline CDR1 and CDR2: LGHDT and YNNKEL (reference sequence). This clonotype was seen many times.

The chain joins TRBV3-1 to TRBJ2-7; 11 positions match TRBD2. The receptor comes from a man in his forties with Graves' ophthalmopathy. The sequencing sample was made of blood. The CDR3 here is CASSQTSGNSYEQYF. DNA of the CDR3: TGTGCCAGCAGCCAGACTAGCGGGAACTCCTACGAGCAGTACTTC.